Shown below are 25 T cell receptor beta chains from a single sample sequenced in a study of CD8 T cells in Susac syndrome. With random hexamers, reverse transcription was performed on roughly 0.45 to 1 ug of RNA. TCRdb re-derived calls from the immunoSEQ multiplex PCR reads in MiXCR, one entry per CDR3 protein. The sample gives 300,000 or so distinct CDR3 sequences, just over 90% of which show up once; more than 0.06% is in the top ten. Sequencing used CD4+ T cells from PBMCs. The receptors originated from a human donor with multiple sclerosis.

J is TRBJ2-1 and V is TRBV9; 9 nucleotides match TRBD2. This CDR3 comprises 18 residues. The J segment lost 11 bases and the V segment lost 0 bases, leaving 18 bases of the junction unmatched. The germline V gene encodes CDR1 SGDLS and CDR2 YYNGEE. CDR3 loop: CASSVAGGGGDSRNKQFF. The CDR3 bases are TGTGCCAGCAGCGTAGCTGGTGGCGGGGGGGATTCGAGGAATAAGCAGTTCTTC.

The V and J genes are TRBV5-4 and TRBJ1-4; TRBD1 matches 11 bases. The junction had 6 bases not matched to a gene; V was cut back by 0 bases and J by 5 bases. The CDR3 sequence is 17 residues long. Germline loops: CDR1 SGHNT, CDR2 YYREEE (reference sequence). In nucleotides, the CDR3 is TGTGCCAGCAGCTTGGGACGGAGGACAGGGGGCAATGAAAAACTGTTTTTT. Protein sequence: CASSLGRRTGGNEKLFF.

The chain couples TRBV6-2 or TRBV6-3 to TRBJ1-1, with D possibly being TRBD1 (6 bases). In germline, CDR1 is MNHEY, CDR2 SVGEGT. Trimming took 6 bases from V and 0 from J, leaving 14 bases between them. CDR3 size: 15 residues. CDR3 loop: CASRSGDGMNTEAFF. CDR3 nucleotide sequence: TGTGCCAGCAGGTCAGGGGATGGGATGAACACTGAAGCTTTCTTT.

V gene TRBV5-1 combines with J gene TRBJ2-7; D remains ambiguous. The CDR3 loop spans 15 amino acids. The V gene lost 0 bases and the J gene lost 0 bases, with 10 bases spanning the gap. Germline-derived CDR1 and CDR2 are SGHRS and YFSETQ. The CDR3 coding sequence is TGCGCCAGCAGCTTGGACCAATTCGACTCCTACGAGCAGTACTTC. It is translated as CASSLDQFDSYEQYF.

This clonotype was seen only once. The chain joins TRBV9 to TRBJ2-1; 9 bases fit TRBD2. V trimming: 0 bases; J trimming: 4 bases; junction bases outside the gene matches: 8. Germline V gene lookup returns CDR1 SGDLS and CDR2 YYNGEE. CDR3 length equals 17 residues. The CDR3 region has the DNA TGTGCCAGCAGCGTAGAGGTTAGCGGGAGAGGATACAATGAGCAGTTCTTC. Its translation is CASSVEVSGRGYNEQFF.

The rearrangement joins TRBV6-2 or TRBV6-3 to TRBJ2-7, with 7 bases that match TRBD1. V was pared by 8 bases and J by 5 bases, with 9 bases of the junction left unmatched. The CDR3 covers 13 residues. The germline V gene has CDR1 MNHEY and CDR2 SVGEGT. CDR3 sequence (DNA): TGTGCCAGCGGAGGAGACAGGGTCAACGAGCAGTACTTC. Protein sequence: CASGGDRVNEQYF.

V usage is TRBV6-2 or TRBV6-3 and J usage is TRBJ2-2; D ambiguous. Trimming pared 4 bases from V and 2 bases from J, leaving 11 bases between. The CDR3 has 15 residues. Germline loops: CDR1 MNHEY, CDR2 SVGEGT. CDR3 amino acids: CASSFLEANTGELFF. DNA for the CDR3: TGTGCCAGCAGTTTCCTAGAGGCAAACACCGGGGAGCTGTTTTTT.

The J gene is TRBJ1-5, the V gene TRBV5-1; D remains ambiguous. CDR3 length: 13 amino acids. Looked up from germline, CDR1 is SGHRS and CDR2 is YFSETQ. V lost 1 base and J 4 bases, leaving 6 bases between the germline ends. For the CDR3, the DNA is TGCGCCAGCAGCTTGACCACAAATCAGCCCCAGCATTTT. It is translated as CASSLTTNQPQHF.

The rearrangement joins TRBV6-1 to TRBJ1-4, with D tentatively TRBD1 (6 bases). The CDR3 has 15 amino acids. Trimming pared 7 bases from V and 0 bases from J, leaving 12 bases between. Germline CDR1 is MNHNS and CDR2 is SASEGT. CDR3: CASIQGIATNEKLFF. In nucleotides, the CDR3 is TGTGCCAGCATACAGGGTATTGCAACTAATGAAAAACTGTTTTTT.

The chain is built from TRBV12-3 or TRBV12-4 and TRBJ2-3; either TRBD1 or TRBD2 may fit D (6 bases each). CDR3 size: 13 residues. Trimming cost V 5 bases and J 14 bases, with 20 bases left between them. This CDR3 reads CASSPQGRGRRYF. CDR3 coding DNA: TGTGCCAGCAGTCCCCAGGGCCGGGGGCGCAGGTATTTT.

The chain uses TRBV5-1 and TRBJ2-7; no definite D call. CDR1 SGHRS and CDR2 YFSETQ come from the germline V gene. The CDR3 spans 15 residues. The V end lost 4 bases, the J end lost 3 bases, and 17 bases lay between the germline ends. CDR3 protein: CASSQSLTVYYEQYF. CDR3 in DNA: TGCGCCAGCAGCCAGTCCCTCACTGTTTACTACGAGCAGTACTTC.

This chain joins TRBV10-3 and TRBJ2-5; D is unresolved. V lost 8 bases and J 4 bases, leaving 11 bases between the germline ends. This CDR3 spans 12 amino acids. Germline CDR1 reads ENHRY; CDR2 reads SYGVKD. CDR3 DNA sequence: TGTGCCATCTCGACGCCCGGAGAGACCCAGTACTTC. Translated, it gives CAISTPGETQYF.

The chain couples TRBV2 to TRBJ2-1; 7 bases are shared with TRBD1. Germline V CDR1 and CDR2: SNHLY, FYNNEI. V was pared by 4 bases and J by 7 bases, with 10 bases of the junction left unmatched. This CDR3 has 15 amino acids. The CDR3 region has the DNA TGTGCCAGCAGTGGTTTGAAGGGGGCGGGTAATGAGCAGTTCTTC. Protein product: CASSGLKGAGNEQFF.

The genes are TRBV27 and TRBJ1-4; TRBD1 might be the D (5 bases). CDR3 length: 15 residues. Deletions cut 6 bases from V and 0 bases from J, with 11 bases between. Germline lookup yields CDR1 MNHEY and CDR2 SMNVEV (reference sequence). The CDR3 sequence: CASRGGTTTNEKLFF. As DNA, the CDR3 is TGTGCCAGCAGGGGAGGGACCACAACTAATGAAAAACTGTTTTTT.

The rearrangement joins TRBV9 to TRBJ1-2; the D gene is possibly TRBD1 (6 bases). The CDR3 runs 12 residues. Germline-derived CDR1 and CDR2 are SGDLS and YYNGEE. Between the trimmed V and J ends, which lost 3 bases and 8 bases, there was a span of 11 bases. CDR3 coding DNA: TGTGCCAGCAGCGCACAGGGTTTGGGCTACACCTTC. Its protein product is CASSAQGLGYTF.

CDR3 nucleotide sequence: TGCAGCGCCGCTGGACTAGCGGGATGGAATGAGCAGTTCTTC. It encodes CSAAGLAGWNEQFF. V gene TRBV29-1 combines with J gene TRBJ2-1; the match to TRBD2 covers 12 bases. Germline V gene sequence: CDR1 SQVTM, CDR2 ANQGSEA. The junction had 8 bases not matched to a gene; V was cut back by 7 bases and J by 7 bases. The CDR3 is 14 amino acids.

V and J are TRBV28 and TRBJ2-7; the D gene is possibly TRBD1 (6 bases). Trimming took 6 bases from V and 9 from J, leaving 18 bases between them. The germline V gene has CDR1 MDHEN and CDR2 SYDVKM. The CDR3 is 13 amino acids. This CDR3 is CASSRGQLRWQYF. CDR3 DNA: TGTGCCAGCAGCCGCGGACAGCTACGATGGCAGTACTTC.

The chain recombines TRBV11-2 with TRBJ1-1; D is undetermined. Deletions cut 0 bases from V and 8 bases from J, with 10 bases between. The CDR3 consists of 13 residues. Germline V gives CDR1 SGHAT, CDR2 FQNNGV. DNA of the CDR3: TGTGCCAGCAGCTTAGACAGTTATGTGGAAGCTTTCTTT. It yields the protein CASSLDSYVEAFF.

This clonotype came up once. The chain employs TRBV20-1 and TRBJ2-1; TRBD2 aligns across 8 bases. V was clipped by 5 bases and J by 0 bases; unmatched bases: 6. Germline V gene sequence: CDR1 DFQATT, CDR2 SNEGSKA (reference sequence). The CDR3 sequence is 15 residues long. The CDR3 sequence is CSAPTSGSSYNEQFF. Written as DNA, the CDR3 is TGCAGTGCTCCAACTAGCGGTTCCTCCTACAATGAGCAGTTCTTC.

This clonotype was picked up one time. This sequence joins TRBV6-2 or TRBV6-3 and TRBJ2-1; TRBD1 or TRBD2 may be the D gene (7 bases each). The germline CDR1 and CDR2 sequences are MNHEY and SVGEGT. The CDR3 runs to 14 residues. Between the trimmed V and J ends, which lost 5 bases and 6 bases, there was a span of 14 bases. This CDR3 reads CASSRQGGVNEQFF. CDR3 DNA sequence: TGTGCCAGCAGTAGGCAGGGGGGGGTCAATGAGCAGTTCTTC.

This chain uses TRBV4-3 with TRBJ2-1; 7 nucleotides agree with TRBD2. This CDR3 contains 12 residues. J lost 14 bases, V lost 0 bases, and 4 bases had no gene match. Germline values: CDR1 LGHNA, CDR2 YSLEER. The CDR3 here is CASSQDRGTKFF. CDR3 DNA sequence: TGCGCCAGCAGCCAAGATCGCGGGACTAAGTTCTTC.

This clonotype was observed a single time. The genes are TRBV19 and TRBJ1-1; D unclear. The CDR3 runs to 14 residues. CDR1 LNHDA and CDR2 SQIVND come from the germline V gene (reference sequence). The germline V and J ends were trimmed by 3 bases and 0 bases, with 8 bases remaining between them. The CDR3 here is CASSIRRLNTEAFF. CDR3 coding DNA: TGTGCCAGTAGTATCAGGCGGTTGAACACTGAAGCTTTCTTT.

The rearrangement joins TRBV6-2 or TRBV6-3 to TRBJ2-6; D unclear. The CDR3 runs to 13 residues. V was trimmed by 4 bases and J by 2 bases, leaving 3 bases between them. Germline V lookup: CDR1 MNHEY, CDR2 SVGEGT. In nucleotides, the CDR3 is TGTGCCAGCAGTTTTACTGGGGCCAACGTCCTGACTTTC. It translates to CASSFTGANVLTF.

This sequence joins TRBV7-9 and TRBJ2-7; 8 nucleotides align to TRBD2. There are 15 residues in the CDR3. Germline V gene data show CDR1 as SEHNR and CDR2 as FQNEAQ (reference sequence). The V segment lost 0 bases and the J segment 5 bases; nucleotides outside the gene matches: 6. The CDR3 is CASSLARGTSNEQYF. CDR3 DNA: TGTGCCAGCAGCTTAGCCCGTGGGACTAGTAACGAGCAGTACTTC.

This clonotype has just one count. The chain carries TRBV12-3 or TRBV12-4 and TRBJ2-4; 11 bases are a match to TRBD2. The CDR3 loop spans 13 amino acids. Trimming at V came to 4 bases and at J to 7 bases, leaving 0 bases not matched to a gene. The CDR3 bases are TGTGCCAGCAGTTCTAGCGGGGGGAACATTCAGTACTTC. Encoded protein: CASSSSGGNIQYF.